One and the same sample provided the 31 T cell receptor beta chains below, sequenced in a study of blood T cell repertoires in COVID-19. Some clones are missing from TCRdb's copy, which holds only in-frame ones; the method was immunoSEQ multiplex PCR. This sample has about 95,000 clones; 89% occur once, and the top ten carry about 3.2%. The sequencing sample was made of peripheral blood. These receptors all stem from a woman aged 70-85 years with acute or convalescent COVID-19.

V usage is TRBV19 and J usage is TRBJ2-3; possible D gene TRBD2, 7 bases. This CDR3 contains 16 residues. Germline assignment: CDR1 LNHDA and CDR2 SQIVND (reference sequence). Deletions cut 4 bases from V and 2 bases from J, with 16 bases between. The CDR3 DNA follows: TGTGCCAGTAGTACGTCATCAGCGGGACACACAGATACGCAGTATTTT. Protein sequence: CASSTSSAGHTDTQYF.

The V call is TRBV7-9, the J call TRBJ2-3, with 7 positions matching TRBD2. Germline V CDR1 and CDR2: SEHNR, FQNEAQ (reference sequence). Germline trimming cut 3 bases from V and 2 bases from J; bases unmatched to any gene: 5. The length of the CDR3 is 15 residues. CDR3 coding DNA: TGTGCCAGCAGCTTCGCTAGCGGAATCACAGATACGCAGTATTTT. This encodes CASSFASGITDTQYF.

J is TRBJ1-1 and V is TRBV6-5; D possibly corresponds to TRBD1 (6 bases). The CDR3 contains 15 residues. The V gene's germline CDR1 is MNHEY and CDR2 SVGAGI. Trimming cost V 6 bases and J 0 bases, with 14 bases left between them. The CDR3 DNA follows: TGTGCCAGCAGGGAGAACAGGGTCATGAACACTGAAGCTTTCTTT. It is translated as CASRENRVMNTEAFF.

The chain joins TRBV3-1 (or the pseudogene TRBV3-2) to TRBJ2-7; D not certain. The CDR3 contains 15 residues. Germline loops: CDR1 LGHDT, CDR2 YNNKEL (reference sequence). Trimming shortened V by 4 bases and J by 0 bases, and 13 bases separated the two germline ends. The CDR3 DNA reads as TGTGCCAGCAGCCCGCAAGGTAGCCGCTCCTACGAGCAGTACTTC. Protein product: CASSPQGSRSYEQYF.

V is TRBV3-1 (or the pseudogene TRBV3-2) and J is TRBJ1-1; 7 bases fit TRBD1. The junction had 9 bases not matched to a gene; V was cut back by 4 bases and J by 7 bases. Germline V gene sequence: CDR1 LGHDT, CDR2 YNNKEL (reference sequence). The CDR3 sequence is 14 residues long. In DNA form, the CDR3 reads TGTGCCAGCAGCCGCATCGGGACAGACTTTGAAGCTTTCTTT. Amino acids: CASSRIGTDFEAFF.

V is TRBV7-4 and J is TRBJ2-7; 9 positions agree with TRBD1. The CDR3 length is 16 residues. Looked up from germline, CDR1 is SGHVT and CDR2 is SQSDAQ. V was pared by 5 bases and J by 2 bases, with 10 bases of the junction left unmatched. CDR3 region: CASSRAWRQGAYEQYF. The CDR3 region has the DNA TGTGCCAGCAGCAGAGCCTGGAGACAGGGGGCCTACGAGCAGTACTTC.

The chain joins TRBV19 to TRBJ2-1, with TRBD2 matching 13 bases. CDR1 LNHDA and CDR2 SQIVND come from the germline V gene (reference sequence). Trimming took 7 bases from V and 7 from J; bases not matched to a gene: 7. The CDR3 covers 15 residues. CDR3 sequence: CASKTSGGAWNEQFF. CDR3 bases: TGTGCCAGTAAAACTAGCGGGGGGGCCTGGAATGAGCAGTTCTTC.

This clone was observed a handful of times. This chain connects TRBV3-1 (or the pseudogene TRBV3-2) to TRBJ1-1, with D tentatively TRBD1 (5 bases). The germline V and J ends were trimmed by 0 bases and 7 bases, with 12 bases remaining between them. The CDR3 covers 14 residues. The germline V gene has CDR1 LGHDT and CDR2 YNNKEL (reference sequence). This CDR3 is CASSQDRGLGEAFF. The CDR3 bases are TGTGCCAGCAGCCAAGATAGGGGCTTGGGTGAAGCTTTCTTT.

The J gene is TRBJ1-6, the V gene TRBV15; D possibly corresponds to TRBD1 (6 bases). This CDR3 has 16 amino acids. The V gene lost 1 base and the J gene lost 7 bases, with 14 bases spanning the gap. Germline lookup yields CDR1 LNHNV and CDR2 YYDKDF (reference sequence). CDR3: CATSRGGQGLNSPLHF. The CDR3 nucleotides read TGTGCCACCAGCAGAGGAGGCCAGGGGCTGAATTCACCCCTCCACTTT. The whole variable domain, remainder taken from reference TRBV15 and TRBJ1-6, is DAMVIQNPRYQVTQFGKPVTLSCSQTLNHNVMYWYQQKSSQAPKLLFHYYDKDFNNEADTPDNFQSRRPNTSFCFLDIRSPGLGDTAMYLCATSRGGQGLNSPLHFGNGTRLTVT.

This rearrangement joins TRBV30 to TRBJ1-1, with TRBD1 as a possible D gene (5 bases). Trimming removed 4 bases from V and 4 bases from J, with 13 bases in between. This CDR3 comprises 13 residues. Germline assignment: CDR1 GTSNPN and CDR2 SVGIG (reference sequence). The CDR3 sequence: CAWNGAASTEAFF. The CDR3 DNA is TGTGCCTGGAATGGGGCCGCGAGCACTGAAGCTTTCTTT.

This chain links TRBV28 with TRBJ2-7; TRBD1 is a possible D gene (6 bases). Germline V gene data show CDR1 as MDHEN and CDR2 as SYDVKM. V was cut by 4 bases and J by 2 bases, with 9 bases left in between. The CDR3 spans 13 residues. The CDR3 DNA reads as TGTGCCAGCAGTTCCCAGGGGCCCTACGAGCAGTACGTC. Amino acid sequence: CASSSQGPYEQYV.

This clone was observed once. CDR3 sequence (DNA): TGTGCCAGCAGTCCCCGGGGTAGCGGGAAAACCTACGAGCAGTACTTC. This gives the protein CASSPRGSGKTYEQYF. V usage is TRBV27 and J usage is TRBJ2-7; TRBD2 matches 8 bases. This CDR3 spans 16 amino acids. Looked up from germline, CDR1 is MNHEY and CDR2 is SMNVEV (reference sequence). V dropped 5 bases and J dropped 2; count of bases not matched to a gene: 11.

The chain couples TRBV6-2 or TRBV6-3 to TRBJ2-7; 14 bases are a match to TRBD2. The CDR3 loop spans 15 amino acids. Germline V CDR1 and CDR2: MNHEY, SVGEGT. The junction had 5 bases not matched to a gene; V was cut back by 6 bases and J by 4 bases. CDR3 nucleotides: TGTGCCAGCAGCGGGACTAGCGGGAGTGAATACGAGCAGTACTTC. Its translation is CASSGTSGSEYEQYF.

The rearrangement links TRBV2 to TRBJ1-1; 9 bases fit TRBD1. The CDR3 has 13 residues. Germline V gene sequence: CDR1 SNHLY, CDR2 FYNNEI. Losses at the gene ends were 4 bases for V and 5 bases for J; bases not matched to a gene: 2. The CDR3 protein is CASSGDRATEAFF. The CDR3 DNA reads TGTGCCAGCAGTGGGGACAGGGCTACTGAAGCTTTCTTT.

The genes are TRBV13 and TRBJ2-7, with D unclear. The CDR3 contains 12 residues. V was shortened by 0 bases and J by 5 bases, with 5 bases between the two germline ends. Looked up from germline, CDR1 is PRHDT and CDR2 is FYEKMQ (reference sequence). CDR3 sequence reads: CASSLGLNEQYF. The CDR3 nucleotides are TGTGCCAGCAGCTTAGGACTTAACGAGCAGTACTTC. The full variable domain, its missing parts supplied by reference TRBV13 and TRBJ2-7, is AAGVIQSPRHLIKEKRETATLKCYPIPRHDTVYWYQQGPGQDPQFLISFYEKMQSDKGSIPDRFSAQQFSDYHSELNMSSLELGDSALYFCASSLGLNEQYFGPGTRLTVT.

The gene calls are TRBV5-1 and TRBJ1-3; 7 nucleotides agree with TRBD1. V lost 1 base, J lost 2 bases, and 3 bases stayed unmatched. Germline V CDR1 and CDR2: SGHRS, YFSETQ. The CDR3 runs 15 residues. As DNA, the CDR3 is TGCGCCAGCAGCTTGACAGGGGATCCTGGAAACACCATATATTTT. This translates into CASSLTGDPGNTIYF.

The CDR3: CASSSLGQGVSTGELFF. The CDR3 DNA reads as TGCGCCAGCAGCTCCCTGGGACAGGGGGTTTCCACCGGGGAGCTGTTTTTT. J is TRBJ2-2 and V is TRBV5-1; 11 nucleotides match TRBD1. CDR3 size: 17 residues. J gave up 4 bases and V 3 bases, and 8 bases lay outside the gene matches. Germline V gene data show CDR1 as SGHRS and CDR2 as YFSETQ.

The V and J genes are TRBV28 and TRBJ2-3; 7 bases match TRBD1. CDR3 length equals 15 residues. Germline CDR1 reads MDHEN; CDR2 reads SYDVKM. The J segment lost 7 bases and the V segment lost 5 bases, leaving 12 bases of the junction unmatched. The CDR3 DNA follows: TGTGCCAGCAGTAGACCGGGACAGTCTGTGAATACGCAGTATTTT. It translates to CASSRPGQSVNTQYF.

V gene TRBV7-8 combines with J gene TRBJ2-6, with a tentative D call TRBD2 (6 bases). The V gene lost 4 bases and the J gene lost 7 bases, with 29 bases spanning the gap. The germline gives CDR1 SGHVS, CDR2 FQNEAQ. The CDR3 runs 20 residues. The CDR3 loop is CASSSNGGDGWALGANVLTF. The DNA of the CDR3 is TGTGCCAGCAGCTCGAACGGAGGGGATGGCTGGGCTCTTGGAGCCAACGTCCTGACTTTC.

This chain uses TRBV7-9 with TRBJ2-7, with TRBD1 identical over 7 bases. This CDR3 has 15 residues. Per the germline V gene, CDR1 is SEHNR and CDR2 is FQNEAQ (reference sequence). Unmatched junction bases numbered 9, after V lost 1 base and J lost 6 bases. Here the CDR3 reads CASSLVAIGTAEQYF. CDR3 DNA sequence: TGTGCCAGCAGCTTAGTAGCCATCGGGACAGCCGAGCAGTACTTC. Together with reference TRBV7-9 and TRBJ2-7, the CDR3 gives the full variable domain: DTGVSQNPRHKITKRGQNVTFRCDPISEHNRLYWYRQTLGQGPEFLTYFQNEAQLEKSRLLSDRFSAERPKGSFSTLEIQRTEQGDSAMYLCASSLVAIGTAEQYFGPGTRLTVT.

This chain connects TRBV5-6 to TRBJ2-1, with D possibly TRBD1 on 6 matching bases. Germline CDR1 and CDR2: SGHDT and YYEEEE. There are 13 residues in the CDR3. V was clipped by 4 bases and J by 6 bases, with 11 bases between them. The CDR3 is CASSRNRANEQFF. CDR3 in DNA: TGTGCCAGCAGCCGAAACAGGGCCAATGAGCAGTTCTTC.

The gene calls are TRBV5-1 and TRBJ1-2, with D possibly matching TRBD1 (6 bases). The V gene's germline CDR1 is SGHRS and CDR2 YFSETQ. V was clipped by 5 bases and J by 8 bases, with 16 bases between them. CDR3 size: 13 residues. The CDR3 DNA reads TGCGCCAGCAGACAGGGAGAGGTGGGCGGCTACACCTTC. It translates to CASRQGEVGGYTF.

The J gene is TRBJ1-6, the V gene TRBV27, with 7 nucleotides matching TRBD1. The germline V gene has CDR1 MNHEY and CDR2 SMNVEV (reference sequence). The CDR3 is 14 amino acids. V trimming: 6 bases; J trimming: 7 bases; junction bases outside the gene matches: 6. CDR3 in DNA: TGTGCCAGCAGCCGGGACAGAAAGAATTCACCCCTCCACTTT. This codes for CASSRDRKNSPLHF.

The chain combines TRBV27 with TRBJ1-1; D uncertain. Germline V gene sequence: CDR1 MNHEY, CDR2 SMNVEV (reference sequence). The CDR3 runs 11 residues. The V end lost 3 bases, the J end lost 8 bases, and 7 bases lay between the germline ends. This CDR3 is CASSFTLEAFF. The CDR3 DNA follows: TGTGCCAGCAGTTTCACCCTAGAAGCTTTCTTT.

V usage is TRBV11-2 and J usage is TRBJ2-3; D unresolved. CDR1 and CDR2 from the germline V gene are SGHAT and FQNNGV. The CDR3 is made up of 14 amino acids. Trimming removed 5 bases at V and 5 bases at J, with 14 bases between. DNA of the CDR3: TGTGCCAGCAGCCCCGGAGCCGCCTTAGATACGCAGTATTTT. As protein: CASSPGAALDTQYF.

The chain recombines TRBV16 with TRBJ1-2, with D perhaps TRBD1 (6 bases). The V gene lost 4 bases and the J gene lost 1 base, with 10 bases spanning the gap. The CDR3 has 14 amino acids. Germline assignment: CDR1 KGHSY and CDR2 FQNENV. The CDR3 reads CASSPLDSNYGYTF. CDR3 nucleotide sequence: TGTGCCAGCAGCCCGTTGGACAGTAACTATGGCTACACCTTC.

This chain links TRBV5-4 with TRBJ2-3; D may be TRBD1 (6 bases). Per the germline V gene, CDR1 is SGHNT and CDR2 is YYREEE (reference sequence). This CDR3 is built from 14 residues. Deletions cut 5 bases from V and 2 bases from J, with 12 bases between. CDR3 protein: CASRYTGSTDTQYF. The CDR3 coding sequence is TGTGCCAGCAGGTATACAGGGTCCACAGATACGCAGTATTTT.

The genes are TRBV2 and TRBJ2-4; D might be TRBD1 (5 bases). The CDR3 is 16 amino acids. V lost 5 bases, J lost 0 bases, and 14 bases lay in between. Germline lookup yields CDR1 SNHLY and CDR2 FYNNEI. The CDR3 bases are TGTGCCAGCAGTCTCAGGGTTTCAGCAGCCAAAAACATTCAGTACTTC. It codes for CASSLRVSAAKNIQYF.

This chain joins TRBV7-9 and TRBJ1-3; 9 bases align to TRBD1. The CDR3 consists of 15 residues. J lost 3 bases, V lost 3 bases, and 3 bases had no gene match. Germline loops: CDR1 SEHNR, CDR2 FQNEAQ (reference sequence). In DNA form, the CDR3 reads TGTGCCAGCAGCTTGATGGGACAGGGTGGAAACACCATATATTTT. Translating gives CASSLMGQGGNTIYF.

V is TRBV7-9 and J is TRBJ2-1; D is unclear. V lost 6 bases and J lost 10, with 10 bases in between. The CDR3 contains 11 residues. Germline V lookup: CDR1 SEHNR, CDR2 FQNEAQ (reference sequence). CDR3 amino acids: CASSSTGEQFF. The CDR3 DNA is TGTGCCAGCAGTTCGACCGGGGAGCAGTTCTTC.

The chain recombines TRBV27 with TRBJ1-2; TRBD1 agrees at 12 bases. V was pared by 4 bases and J by 6 bases, with 9 bases of the junction left unmatched. CDR1 is MNHEY, CDR2 SMNVEV, per germline (reference sequence). CDR3 size: 16 residues. The CDR3 protein is CASSSSRDRGLDGYTF. The CDR3 DNA reads as TGTGCCAGCAGTTCATCCCGGGACAGGGGGCTGGATGGCTACACCTTC.